This paragraph reports one T cell receptor beta chain. This clonotype occurred a few times. Its antigen remains undetermined. No base quality values were provided; no much bigger clone lies one nucleotide off. The entry originates in a study of T-cell reconstitution after alpha-beta-depleted transplantation in children listed by TCRdb under 2016. Study-level background: The study quantitatively tracked T-cell immune reconstitution after TCRalphabeta/CD19-depleted allogeneic hematopoietic cell transplantation in children using TCR repertoire profiling.

This specimen's treatment or condition label, interpreted: allogeneic hematopoietic cell transplantation with graft depleted of TCRalphabeta T cells and CD19 B cells. Transplant recipients were children who received TCRalphabeta/CD19-depleted allogeneic hematopoietic cell grafts. Results the study describes overall, beyond this receptor: In some patients, the high TCRbeta diversity seen at day 60 was put down to recipient T cells and intrathymic progenitors that had survived conditioning. Over subsequent months, a decline in hyperexpanded clone frequencies was noted, and after one year, T-cell counts and TCRbeta diversity were mostly ascribed to newly produced T cells. Apparently early alphabetaT-cell count recovery about two months after transplant reportedly relied on only several hundred rapidly expanded clones derived from non-depleted graft cells.

The library was generated by PCR. Instrument on record: Illumina HiSeq 2500. Molecular barcoding was employed in the preparation of TCR libraries, with unique molecular identifiers being used to normalize TCRbeta repertoire quantification. In-frame beta chains were kept once TCRdb had trimmed the public reads at Q25 with fastp and called clones with MiXCR. Identical CDR3 proteins give one entry, which carries the most common genes and DNA. The sample table lists approximately 500,000 distinct CDR3 sequences, around 27% of them with a count of one. The ten largest account for about a third of the sample. Per the germline V gene (reference sequence), DFQATT is the CDR1 and SNEGSKA is the CDR2. The CDR3 spans 12 residues, from the cysteine through the phenylalanine. The only DNA kept is the CDR3, 36 bases in frame from the first base. A distance of 13 bases separates the germline ends of V and J, which lose 7 bases and 4 bases respectively.

This sequence uses TRBV20-1 and TRBJ2-5; a weak D assignment points to TRBD2 (6 bases agree). The receptor was derived from a boy under three years old with Wiskott-Aldrich syndrome, due to receive a stem cell transplant. The sample here was PBMCs, taken before TCRalphabeta/CD19-depleted stem cell transplant. The DNA sequence follows: TGCAGTGTGTCGACTAGTGCAGAGACCCAGTACTTC. This encodes CSVSTSAETQYF.